The rows below give T cell receptor beta chains drawn from one sample of a study of beta chain features in type 1 diabetes. The method was immunoSEQ multiplex PCR; TCRdb's version includes in-frame clones alone and lacks a portion of them. The sample yields under 500,000 clones, 25% to 35% seen once. The sequencing input was naive CD4+ T cells from blood. All receptors derive from a man aged 18 to 30 in good health. Both conserved end residues are part of each CDR3. A D gene is named only where the DNA matches it firmly. Size tells how often a clone was seen (once, few, many) or the class of an expanded clone, and some rows leave it out.

j_call v_call d_call clone_size cdr3_aa
TRBJ2-7 TRBV7-9 . . CASSLSAAGEQYF
TRBJ2-3 TRBV30 . . CAWGQGTDTQYF
TRBJ2-7 TRBV7-2 TRBD2 . CASSSSGTPYEQYF
. TRBV29-1 . few CSVVSDSYEQYF
TRBJ2-1 TRBV28 . . CASRQGLAYNEQFF
TRBJ2-5 TRBV7-7 . few CASSLAGLPTQYF
TRBJ2-4 TRBV2 . . CASSVVTVLAKNIQYF
TRBJ1-4 TRBV7-2 . few CASSRDVNEKLFF
TRBJ2-3 TRBV29-1 . few CSVIQGTPDTQYF
TRBJ2-1 TRBV30 . few CAWSARLTQFF